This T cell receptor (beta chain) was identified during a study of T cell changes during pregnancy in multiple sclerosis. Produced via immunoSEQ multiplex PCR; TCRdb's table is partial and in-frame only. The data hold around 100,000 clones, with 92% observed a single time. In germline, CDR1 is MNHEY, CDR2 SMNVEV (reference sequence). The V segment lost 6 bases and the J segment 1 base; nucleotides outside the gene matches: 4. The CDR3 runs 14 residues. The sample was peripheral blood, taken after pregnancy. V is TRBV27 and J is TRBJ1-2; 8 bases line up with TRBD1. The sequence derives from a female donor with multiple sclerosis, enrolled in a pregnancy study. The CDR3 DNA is TGTGCCAGCAGAGAGACAGGGGTTAACTATGGCTACACCTTC. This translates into CASRETGVNYGYTF.